Below, 8 T cell receptor beta chains from the same sample are listed, as sequenced in a study of molecular identifiers for immune sequencing clone quantification. MiXCR, applied by TCRdb to the PCR reads, yields one record per CDR3 protein. The table shows 88,000 or so distinct CDR3 sequences, with roughly 21% occurring only once. The sequenced sample consisted of naive CD8+ T cells from blood, with Jurkat cell RNA spiked in. Subset specified: FACS-sorted CD8+CD4-CCR7+CD45RA+ naive T cells. These receptors were collected from a human donor in good health. Some libraries in this study had Jurkat cell RNA spiked in.

As regards this clonotype: This may be a read error: a much more frequent sequence differs by one nucleotide. The rearrangement uses TRBV4-3 and TRBJ1-1; D is undetermined. The CDR3 spans 13 residues. The germline V gene has CDR1 LGHNA and CDR2 YSLEER. CDR3: CASSQFKNTVAFF. CDR3 in DNA: TGCGCCAGCAGCCAGTTCAAGAACACTGTAGCTTTCTTT.

The rearrangement links TRBV27 to TRBJ1-1, with a tentative D call TRBD1 (5 bases). Looked up from germline, CDR1 is MNHEY and CDR2 is SMNVEV (reference sequence). This CDR3 is 14 amino acids long. Deletions cut 2 bases from V and 4 bases from J, with 11 bases between. This chain's CDR3 is CASSLIVGGTEAFF. The CDR3 bases are TGTGCCAGCAGTTTAATTGTGGGGGGCACTGAAGCTTTCTTT.

This clonotype was observed a handful of times. This rearrangement joins TRBV20-1 to TRBJ1-2, with no clear D. Germline V gives CDR1 DFQATT, CDR2 SNEGSKA (reference sequence). The CDR3 has 15 residues. The V and J ends lost 4 bases and 7 bases respectively, with 22 bases between them. The CDR3 loop reads CSAKQKRTSFRGYTF. For the CDR3, the DNA is TGCAGTGCTAAGCAGAAACGGACCTCCTTCCGTGGCTACACCTTC.

At least ten counts were recorded for this clonotype. CDR3 loop: CASSQVASGADYEQYF. CDR3 bases: TGCGCCAGCAGCCAAGTTGCATCAGGGGCCGACTACGAGCAGTACTTC. The rearrangement uses TRBV4-3 and TRBJ2-7; perhaps TRBD1 as D (6 bases). The CDR3 has 16 amino acids. CDR1 LGHNA and CDR2 YSLEER come from the germline V gene. Trimming cost V 1 base and J 3 bases, with 16 bases left between them.

Concerning this clonotype: A much larger clone lies a single base off, so this may be a read error. The conserved phenylalanine or tryptophan normally closing the CDR3 is absent here, so this likely arose from a read error. CDR3 DNA: TGTGCCACCACCGGGACAGGGTTAGGTCAGCCCCAGCATCTT. It specifies CATTGTGLGQPQHL. V is TRBV6-2 or TRBV6-3 and J is TRBJ1-5, with 9 bases aligning to TRBD1. The CDR3 is 14 amino acids. CDR1 and CDR2 from the germline V gene are MNHEY and SVGEGT. With 10 bases clipped from V and 6 bases from J, the junction kept 10 bases outside the gene matches.

A word on this clonotype: It may be a read error: a sequence one base away is much more abundant. The rearrangement uses TRBV19 and TRBJ1-1; the D is unclear. With 4 bases removed from V and 2 bases from J, the gap between germline ends came to 5 bases. Germline CDR1 and CDR2: LNHDA and SQIVND (reference sequence). This CDR3 region has 12 residues. CDR3 coding DNA: TGTGCCAGTAGTACAACCAACACTGAAGCTTTCTTT. Its protein is CASSTTNTEAFF.

Concerning this clonotype itself: Given a much more abundant clone one base away, this may be a read error. The V call is TRBV4-3, the J call TRBJ1-6; tentatively, D is TRBD1 (5 bases). Germline V gene data show CDR1 as LGHNA and CDR2 as YSLEER. The CDR3 extends over 12 amino acids. DNA of the CDR3: TGCGCCAGCAGCCAAGCCGGGGCACCCCCCCACTTT. Residues: CASSQAGAPPHF.

This clonotype is medium-sized by share. The chain carries TRBV28 and TRBJ2-3; 7 positions match TRBD1. Germline assignment: CDR1 MDHEN and CDR2 SYDVKM. There are 15 residues in the CDR3. V was clipped by 7 bases and J by 2 bases; unmatched bases: 9. The CDR3 nucleotides are TGTGCCAGCACCCCCCGGACAGGAATCACAGATACGCAGTATTTT. This sequence encodes CASTPRTGITDTQYF.